This TCR beta chain appears in the sequencing data of a study of CD8+ T cells in alopecia areata. Following RNA extraction, reverse transcription yielded cDNA that acted as the sequencing template. Produced via immunoSEQ multiplex PCR; TCRdb's table is partial and in-frame only. The sample has some 170,000 clones; 53% are singletons. The sample's treatment: oral pan-JAK inhibitor, 5-10 mg twice daily. As regards this clone: Antigen unknown.

Study-wide results and caveats: Higher clonality was seen in lesional scalp than in normal scalp, especially in alopecia totalis/universalis.

The germline CDR1 and CDR2 sequences are SGHRS and YFSETQ. CDR3 length: 15 residues. Trimming removed 0 bases from V and 3 bases from J; junction bases left unmatched: 2. The V and J genes are TRBV5-1 and TRBJ1-1; TRBD1 agrees at 10 bases. The specimen comprised CD8+ T cells sorted from blood, sampled at week 24, from a patient treated with tofacitinib. The clonotype comes from a human donor with alopecia areata. The CDR3 nucleotides read TGCGCCAGCAGCTTGGGACAGGGGGCGGACACTGAAGCTTTCTTT. This codes for CASSLGQGADTEAFF.